This T cell receptor (beta chain) was obtained from a study of shared clonotypes between healthy human individuals. This clone turned up a few times. Its specificity is unknown. TCRdb keeps only in-frame clones here, not all; method: immunoSEQ multiplex PCR. This sample carries over a million clones, more than 75% of them seen once, and the ten largest clones take 0.5% to 0.65%. The study drew all its donors from Caucasian adults living in Nashville, Tennessee. With V trimmed by 5 bases and J by 1 base, 7 bases remained unmatched. The CDR3 runs to 17 residues. CDR1 and CDR2 from the germline V gene are KGHSH and LQKENI. Findings and limits, study-wide: The sharing of 4.5% to 5.5% of naive CD4 clonotypes was seen across several donors.

This chain joins TRBV18 and TRBJ2-1; 11 positions agree with TRBD2. Sequencing used memory CD4+ T cells from PBMCs. Subset defined: CD45RA-negative fraction. The source of this sequence is a man between 18 and 35 years old in good health. Some clones in this sample may be carry-over from other donors' samples. CDR3 sequence reads: CASSARTSGQSYNEQFF. DNA for the CDR3: TGTGCCAGCTCAGCTCGGACTAGCGGGCAATCCTACAATGAGCAGTTCTTC.